This record covers a single T cell receptor beta chain. Antigen specificity is unknown. Indicated time point: patch test 2, 6 weeks after DPC sensitization. Treatment meaning: therapeutic diphenylcyclopropenone sensitization with weekly scalp DPC. CDR1 is MDHEN and CDR2 is SYDVKM in the germline V gene. The CDR3 runs 11 residues. Trimming left V 10 bases short and J 7 bases short, with 11 bases between. The data belong to a study of human T cells and chemical hapten exposure. Study in general: Donors were sensitized with 2% DPC on the upper inner arm.

TCRdb fed the RACE reads into MiXCR, producing one record per CDR3 protein. The table has some 100,000 distinct CDR3 sequences, 9.3% seen once. Study-level results: Sensitization with DPC brought no change to TCRs above 1 in 1000 in frequency. Against controls, expanded TCRs gave rise to significantly more large CDR3 similarity clusters.

The material sequenced was whole blood, taken in connection with sensitization to the hapten diphenylcyclopropenone (DPC). V usage is TRBV28 and J usage is TRBJ2-1; no clear D. The sequence came from a middle-aged woman with alopecia areata. Some clones in this sample may be carry-over from other donors' samples. For the CDR3, the DNA is TGTGCCACCTATCTACTTAATGAGCAGTTCTTC. Translating gives CATYLLNEQFF. Combining the CDR3 with reference TRBV28 and TRBJ2-1 gives the whole variable domain DVKVTQSSRYLVKRTGEKVFLECVQDMDHENMFWYRQDPGLGLRLIYFSYDVKMKEKGDIPEGYSVSREKKERFSLILESASTNQTSMYLCATYLLNEQFFGPGTRLTVL.